A single sample is the source of the 27 T cell receptor beta chains below, sequenced in a study of blood T cell repertoires in COVID-19. Clones were read by immunoSEQ multiplex PCR, and TCRdb kept only the in-frame ones, dropping some. The table lists fewer than 350,000 clones, 88% of them singletons. The specimen was peripheral blood. The receptors originated from a man between 18 and 35 years old with active or convalescent COVID-19.

J is TRBJ1-2 and V is TRBV27, with D unclear. The CDR3 is 13 residues long. Trimming removed 2 bases from V and 4 bases from J, with 8 bases in between. Germline V gene sequence: CDR1 MNHEY, CDR2 SMNVEV (reference sequence). The CDR3 loop is CASSLNGLYGYTF. CDR3 coding DNA: TGTGCCAGCAGTTTAAATGGACTCTATGGCTACACCTTC.

The rearrangement links TRBV9 to TRBJ2-2; no definite D call. With 4 bases removed from V and 3 bases from J, the gap between germline ends came to 13 bases. There are 15 residues in the CDR3. Germline CDR1 SGDLS, CDR2 YYNGEE. The CDR3 is CASSPPGSYTGELFF. Here the CDR3 DNA reads TGTGCCAGCAGCCCCCCTGGCAGTTACACCGGGGAGCTGTTTTTT.

The V and J genes are TRBV5-5 and TRBJ2-4, with TRBD1 identical over 9 bases. The germline V gene has CDR1 SGHKS and CDR2 YYEKEE (reference sequence). The V and J ends lost 4 bases and 8 bases, in that order; junction bases with no gene match: 4. This CDR3 has 13 amino acids. The CDR3 nucleotides read TGTGCCAGCAGCCGGGACAGGGAAGACATTCAGTACTTC. Translated, it gives CASSRDREDIQYF.

This chain uses TRBV5-1 with TRBJ1-1, with D possibly matching TRBD1 (5 bases). Germline V lookup: CDR1 SGHRS, CDR2 YFSETQ. The CDR3 runs to 14 residues. V gave up 0 bases and J gave up 4 bases, with 10 bases separating them. Here the CDR3 reads CASSLGAGSTEAFF. CDR3 DNA: TGCGCCAGCAGCTTGGGGGCAGGGTCCACTGAAGCTTTCTTT.

J is TRBJ2-3 and V is TRBV25-1, with TRBD1 matching over 10 bases. CDR1 is MGHDK and CDR2 is SYGVNS in the germline V gene. V lost 1 base and J lost 3; bases outside the gene matches: 4. The CDR3 loop spans 16 amino acids. CDR3 sequence reads: CASSESKDRGTDTQYF. CDR3 sequence (DNA): TGTGCCAGCAGTGAATCTAAGGACAGGGGGACAGATACGCAGTATTTT.

A few counts support this clone. This chain uses TRBV15 with TRBJ1-2; D is perhaps TRBD1 (5 bases). Trimming removed 11 bases at V and 7 bases at J, with 23 bases between. The CDR3 runs 14 residues. Per germline, CDR1 LNHNV and CDR2 YYDKDF (reference sequence). This CDR3 reads CAASDSTRSSGYTF. Here the CDR3 DNA reads TGTGCCGCAAGTGACAGTACACGAAGTAGTGGCTACACCTTC.

The gene calls are TRBV2 and TRBJ2-3, with D maybe TRBD2 (5 bases). Germline lookup yields CDR1 SNHLY and CDR2 FYNNEI. The length of the CDR3 is 15 residues. Trimming stripped 9 bases from V and 6 bases from J, with 22 bases between. CDR3 loop: CASRGVTGLLDTQYF. Written as DNA, the CDR3 is TGTGCCAGTCGGGGAGTTACTGGGCTTCTGGATACGCAGTATTTT.

J is TRBJ1-1 and V is TRBV14; D is uncertain. The CDR3 is 16 amino acids. Germline V gene sequence: CDR1 SGHDN, CDR2 FVKESK. Trimming took off 2 bases at V and 3 bases at J, with 16 bases between the two ends. The DNA for the CDR3 is TGTGCCAGCAGCCAACCAAGACCATTTGAGGACACTGAAGCTTTCTTT. This gives the protein CASSQPRPFEDTEAFF.

Here the CDR3 reads CATSREGTARGEQFF. CDR3 in DNA: TGTGCCACCAGCAGAGAAGGGACAGCTCGAGGTGAGCAGTTCTTC. The chain is built from TRBV15 and TRBJ2-1; 7 bases are shared with TRBD1. The CDR3 consists of 15 residues. V was pared by 0 bases and J by 9 bases, with 8 bases of the junction left unmatched. Germline V gene lookup returns CDR1 LNHNV and CDR2 YYDKDF (reference sequence).

CDR3 sequence reads: CASSYEGQSNEKLFF. Here the CDR3 DNA reads TGTGCCAGCAGTTATGAGGGACAATCTAATGAAAAACTGTTTTTT. The rearrangement uses TRBV27 and TRBJ1-4, with D tentatively TRBD1 (6 bases). Trimming pared 4 bases from V and 3 bases from J, leaving 12 bases between. Germline V gives CDR1 MNHEY, CDR2 SMNVEV (reference sequence). This CDR3 has 15 residues.

This sequence joins TRBV9 and TRBJ2-7; a possible D gene is TRBD2 (6 bases). The length of the CDR3 is 14 residues. V was cut by 2 bases and J by 2 bases, with 11 bases left in between. Germline V gene lookup returns CDR1 SGDLS and CDR2 YYNGEE. Here the CDR3 DNA reads TGTGCCAGCAGCGTGGGATGGGGGGCCTACGAGCAGTACTTC. Translating gives CASSVGWGAYEQYF.

This clone was counted between two and nine times. This sequence joins TRBV5-6 and TRBJ1-1, with 11 bases aligning to TRBD1. Germline trimming cut 1 base from V and 6 bases from J; bases unmatched to any gene: 8. Germline lookup yields CDR1 SGHDT and CDR2 YYEEEE. The CDR3 loop spans 16 amino acids. This CDR3 reads CASSLRWDRGDAEAFF. DNA for the CDR3: TGTGCCAGCAGCTTGAGATGGGACAGGGGGGACGCTGAAGCTTTCTTT.

This clone is a singleton in its sample. The rearrangement links TRBV10-1 to TRBJ1-1, with 7 bases aligning to TRBD1. The CDR3 loop spans 16 amino acids. The germline gives CDR1 WNHNN, CDR2 SYGVQD (reference sequence). J was trimmed by 1 base and V by 5 bases; bases with no gene match: 10. CDR3 in DNA: TGCGCCAGCAGTTCATACTCGACAGGGAGGAACACTGAAGCTTTCTTT. Translated, it gives CASSSYSTGRNTEAFF.

The gene calls are TRBV7-9 and TRBJ2-1, with no clear D. CDR3 length: 13 amino acids. Germline values: CDR1 SEHNR, CDR2 FQNEAQ (reference sequence). Trimming stripped 5 bases from V and 0 bases from J, with 5 bases between. DNA for the CDR3: TGTGCCAGCAGCCCGGGCTCCTACAATGAGCAGTTCTTC. As protein: CASSPGSYNEQFF.

The chain links TRBV3-1 (or the pseudogene TRBV3-2) to TRBJ1-2; the match to TRBD1 covers 12 bases. V dropped 4 bases and J dropped 6; count of bases not matched to a gene: 6. This CDR3 has 15 residues. CDR1 and CDR2 from the germline V gene are LGHDT and YNNKEL (reference sequence). CDR3 residues: CASSLGQGALNGYTF. The DNA for the CDR3 is TGTGCCAGCAGCCTGGGACAGGGGGCGCTGAATGGCTACACCTTC.

V is TRBV19 and J is TRBJ1-5; D ambiguous. CDR3 size: 14 residues. V was cut by 6 bases and J by 0 bases, with 9 bases left in between. The germline gives CDR1 LNHDA, CDR2 SQIVND (reference sequence). The CDR3 spells CASRRNYSNQPQHF. DNA for the CDR3: TGTGCCAGTAGGCGGAACTATAGCAATCAGCCCCAGCATTTT.

CDR3 sequence (DNA): TGTGCCATCACCGGGACAGGGGGACAGAACTATGGCTACACCTTC. It is translated as CAITGTGGQNYGYTF. The genes are TRBV10-3 and TRBJ1-2; the match to TRBD1 covers 11 bases. V was clipped by 7 bases and J by 2 bases; unmatched bases: 6. This CDR3 is built from 15 residues. The germline CDR1 and CDR2 sequences are ENHRY and SYGVKD.

This chain links TRBV7-8 with TRBJ2-3, with 8 bases fitting TRBD2. Germline V gives CDR1 SGHVS, CDR2 FQNEAQ. This CDR3 is built from 16 residues. V lost 5 bases, J lost 2 bases, and 9 bases stayed unmatched. CDR3 in DNA: TGTGCCAGCAGCCCCCAAGCCGGGGGGGCCACAGATACGCAGTATTTT. Protein sequence: CASSPQAGGATDTQYF.

This sequence joins TRBV15 and TRBJ2-1, with a tentative D call TRBD2 (6 bases). Between the trimmed V and J ends, which lost 3 bases and 3 bases, there was a span of 9 bases. The CDR3 runs 14 residues. Per the germline V gene, CDR1 is LNHNV and CDR2 is YYDKDF (reference sequence). The CDR3 is CATSRRLDYNEQFF. The CDR3 DNA reads as TGTGCCACCAGCAGGCGACTAGACTACAATGAGCAGTTCTTC.

V and J are TRBV27 and TRBJ1-3; TRBD1 matches 9 bases. This CDR3 has 18 amino acids. Germline V lookup: CDR1 MNHEY, CDR2 SMNVEV (reference sequence). The V gene end was trimmed by 3 bases and the J gene end by 4 bases; junction bases not matched to a gene: 13. The CDR3 loop reads CASSLLGQGVGGGNTIYF. CDR3 sequence (DNA): TGTGCCAGCAGTTTGTTGGGACAGGGTGTAGGTGGAGGAAACACCATATATTTT.

V usage is TRBV4-2 and J usage is TRBJ1-2, with 8 bases matching TRBD1. Germline V gene sequence: CDR1 LGHNA, CDR2 YNFKEQ. V lost 0 bases, J lost 7 bases, and 10 bases stayed unmatched. This CDR3 contains 16 residues. The CDR3 nucleotides are TGTGCCAGCAGCCAAGATCCGGGGACAGGTACTATTGGCTACACCTTC. It specifies CASSQDPGTGTIGYTF.

This rearrangement joins TRBV29-1 to TRBJ1-1, with 7 bases fitting TRBD1. The V and J ends lost 5 bases and 4 bases, in that order; junction bases with no gene match: 7. CDR3 length equals 13 residues. In germline, CDR1 is SQVTM, CDR2 ANQGSEA. CDR3 region: CSVRQGPGTEAFF. DNA for the CDR3: TGCAGCGTTAGACAGGGCCCGGGCACTGAAGCTTTCTTT. Supplemented by reference TRBV29-1 and TRBJ1-1, the full variable domain reads SAVISQKPSRDICQRGTSLTIQCQVDSQVTMMFWYRQQPGQSLTLIATANQGSEATYESGFVIDKFPISRPNLTFSTLTVSNMSPEDSSIYLCSVRQGPGTEAFFGQGTRLTVV.

CDR3 nucleotide sequence: TGCGCCAGCAGCCAGGAGGACAGGGAGGGGCAGCCCCAGCATTTT. Its translation is CASSQEDREGQPQHF. The chain recombines TRBV4-1 with TRBJ1-5, with 8 bases that match TRBD1. The J segment lost 7 bases and the V segment lost 3 bases, leaving 8 bases of the junction unmatched. CDR3 size: 15 residues. Germline V CDR1 and CDR2: MGHRA, YSYEKL.

The chain employs TRBV10-3 and TRBJ1-1; D is unresolved. The V gene's germline CDR1 is ENHRY and CDR2 SYGVKD. Trimming took 6 bases from V and 7 from J, leaving 9 bases between them. This CDR3 is 11 amino acids long. CDR3: CAISHRLEAFF. CDR3 in DNA: TGTGCCATCAGCCATAGACTTGAAGCTTTCTTT.

V usage is TRBV21-1 and J usage is TRBJ2-3; TRBD2, as called in the table, went unchecked against the DNA. TRBV21-1 is shown as a pseudogene. The CDR3 is made up of 14 amino acids. CDR3 residues: CASSKKPAKDTQYF. The CDR3 nucleotides are TGTGCCAGCAGCAAAAAACCAGCGAAGGATACGCAGTATTTT.

The chain employs TRBV19 and TRBJ2-3; D gene ambiguous. V lost 6 bases, J lost 0 bases, and 13 bases lay in between. Germline CDR1 and CDR2: LNHDA and SQIVND (reference sequence). The CDR3 is 15 residues long. DNA for the CDR3: TGTGCCAGTAGACTCTCCTGGGCTAGCACAGATACGCAGTATTTT. The encoded protein is CASRLSWASTDTQYF.

The gene calls are TRBV7-8 and TRBJ1-1; D call uncertain. This CDR3 spans 15 amino acids. Germline V gives CDR1 SGHVS, CDR2 FQNEAQ. Trimming shortened V by 8 bases and J by 8 bases, and 24 bases separated the two germline ends. CDR3 DNA sequence: TGTGCCAGCGGATTTAGGGAGGAGCCGTTTTTGGAAGCTTTCTTT. Translation: CASGFREEPFLEAFF.